Listed here is a single TCR beta chain. Generated by immunoSEQ multiplex PCR, the TCRdb table keeps only in-frame clones and is missing some. The repertoire has tens of thousands of clones, 85% to 95% of them found once; the top ten carry 0.41%. The CDR3 has 15 residues. The V gene end was trimmed by 10 bases and the J gene end by 6 bases; junction bases not matched to a gene: 13. The germline CDR1 and CDR2 sequences are LNHDA and SQIVND (reference sequence). This entry belongs to a study of T cell changes during pregnancy in multiple sclerosis. Sequencing used CD4+ T cells from peripheral blood mononuclear cells, obtained in the second trimester of pregnancy. The chain carries TRBV19 and TRBJ2-2; the match to TRBD1 covers 8 bases. This clonotype was sampled from a female donor with multiple sclerosis, enrolled in a pregnancy study. The CDR3 loop is CATQSQGASSGELFF. In DNA form, the CDR3 reads TGTGCCACTCAATCTCAGGGGGCCTCGTCCGGGGAGCTGTTTTTT.